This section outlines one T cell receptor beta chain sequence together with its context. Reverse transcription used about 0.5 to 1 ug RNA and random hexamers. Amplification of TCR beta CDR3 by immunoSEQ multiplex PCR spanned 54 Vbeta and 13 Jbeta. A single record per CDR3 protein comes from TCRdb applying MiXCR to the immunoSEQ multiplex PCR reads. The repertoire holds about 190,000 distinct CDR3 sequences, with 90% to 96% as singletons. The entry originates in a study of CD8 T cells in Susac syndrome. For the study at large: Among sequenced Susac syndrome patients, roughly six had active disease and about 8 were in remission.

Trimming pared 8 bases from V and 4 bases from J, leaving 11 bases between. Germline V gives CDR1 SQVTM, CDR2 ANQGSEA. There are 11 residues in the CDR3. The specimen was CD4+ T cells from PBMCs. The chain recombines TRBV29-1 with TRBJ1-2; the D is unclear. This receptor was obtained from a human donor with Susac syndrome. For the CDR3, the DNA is TGCAGCACAGAATCGGGCTATGGCTACACCTTC. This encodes CSTESGYGYTF.